A single sample gave rise to the 24 T cell receptor beta chains below, sequenced in a study of immune characterization of retroperitoneal liposarcoma. TCRdb analysed the PCR reads with MiXCR anew, one entry per CDR3 protein. Of around 2,000 distinct CDR3 sequences in the sample, approximately 28% were seen once. Sequencing was performed on tumor tissue. The receptors here all came from a female donor with retroperitoneal liposarcoma.

J is TRBJ2-1 and V is TRBV6-1, with D possibly being TRBD1 or TRBD2 (5 bases each). The J call may be incorrect, as the DNA end agrees better with TRBJ2-7. The CDR3 loop spans 15 amino acids. Germline V gene sequence: CDR1 MNHNS, CDR2 SASEGT. The CDR3 nucleotides are TGTGCCAGCAGTGAAGGGGACCCAAGCTCCTACGAGCAGTACTTC. This encodes CASSEGDPSSYEQYF.

This clonotype was picked up a small number of times. The V gene is TRBV6-9, the J gene TRBJ2-5; D is unresolved. With the DNA end fitting TRBJ2-1 better, the J assignment may be wrong. CDR1 and CDR2 (germline): MNHGY, SVAAGI. The CDR3 extends over 14 amino acids. For the CDR3, the DNA is TGTGCCAGCAGTTACATGGTGGGGTCCTACGAGCAGTTCTTC. It codes for CASSYMVGSYEQFF.

The gene calls are TRBV6-1 and TRBJ2-5, with unresolved D. Germline V gene data show CDR1 as MNHNS and CDR2 as SASEGT. This CDR3 spans 13 amino acids. The ends were cut back, 5 bases at V and 11 bases at J, with 18 bases in the middle. CDR3 coding DNA: TGTGCCAGCAGTTGGGCCGTTAACAATGAGCAGTACTTC. It codes for CASSWAVNNEQYF.

Judged by abundance, this clonotype is medium-sized. This rearrangement joins TRBV7-2 to TRBJ2-1, with 7 positions matching TRBD2. The J call may be mistaken, given a closer DNA end match to TRBJ2-4. The length of the CDR3 is 16 residues. Germline CDR1 SGHTA, CDR2 FQGNSA. Here the CDR3 reads CASSLSAGVTKNIQYF. In DNA form, the CDR3 reads TGTGCCAGCAGCTTGTCTGCGGGAGTTACCAAAAACATTCAGTACTTC.

This clonotype is medium-sized in the sample. The CDR3 loop is CASSLRQLETQYF. Written as DNA, the CDR3 is TGTGCCAGCAGTTTAAGGCAGCTAGAGACCCAGTACTTC. The rearrangement uses TRBV12-3 or TRBV12-4 and TRBJ2-4; D is unresolved. Gene TRBJ2-5 matches the end of the DNA better, so the J call may be wrong. CDR3 length equals 13 residues.

The chain has TRBV7-8 and TRBJ1-3, with D maybe TRBD1 (5 bases). This CDR3 contains 14 residues. Germline values: CDR1 SGHVS, CDR2 FQNEAQ. V lost 4 bases and J 2 bases, leaving 9 bases between the germline ends. As DNA, the CDR3 is TGTGCCAGCAGCTGGGGGACTGCTGGAAACACCATATATTTT. Its translation: CASSWGTAGNTIYF.

The chain employs TRBV11-3 and TRBJ2-2; the D is unclear. The V end lost 0 bases, the J end lost 4 bases, and 3 bases lay between the germline ends. There are 13 residues in the CDR3. Germline loops: CDR1 SGHNT, CDR2 YENEEA. The CDR3 here is CASSLDITGELFF. The CDR3 DNA follows: TGTGCCAGCAGCTTAGATATCACCGGGGAGCTGTTTTTT.

This chain links TRBV7-6 with TRBJ2-1, with TRBD2 as a possible D gene (6 bases). The J call may be wrong; the DNA end is better matched by TRBJ2-5. The CDR3 length is 13 residues. Germline V CDR1 and CDR2: SGHVS, FNYEAQ. CDR3 amino acids: CASSLEGLGTQYF. CDR3 coding DNA: TGTGCCAGCAGCTTAGAGGGACTGGGGACCCAGTACTTC.

The chain has TRBV27 and TRBJ2-1; 11 bases line up with TRBD2. V was clipped by 10 bases and J by 7 bases; unmatched bases: 6. Looked up from germline, CDR1 is MNHEY and CDR2 is SMNVEV (reference sequence). The CDR3 loop spans 13 amino acids. CDR3 coding DNA: TGTGCCACGACTAGCGGGATAAATAATGAGCAGTTCTTC. It encodes CATTSGINNEQFF.

In this sample, this clonotype turned up a few times. The V gene is TRBV5-1, the J gene TRBJ1-1, with a weak D call TRBD1 (5 bases). The germline CDR1 and CDR2 sequences are SGHRS and YFSETQ. With 0 bases removed from V and 4 bases from J, the gap between germline ends came to 10 bases. The CDR3 extends over 14 amino acids. The DNA of the CDR3 is TGCGCCAGCAGCTTGGGGAGGGGTGGCACTGAAGCTTTCTTT. Translation: CASSLGRGGTEAFF.

This sequence joins TRBV24-1 and TRBJ2-1, with 11 bases that match TRBD2. The V segment lost 4 bases and the J segment 4 bases; nucleotides outside the gene matches: 8. The CDR3 is made up of 17 amino acids. Germline V lookup: CDR1 KGHDR, CDR2 SFDVKD. CDR3 in DNA: TGTGCCACCAGTGAATCCCTTACTAGCGGGGGATACAATGAGCAGTTCTTC. Protein sequence: CATSESLTSGGYNEQFF.

This clonotype is categorized as medium-sized (0.01 to 0.1%). The J gene is TRBJ2-3, the V gene TRBV27; TRBD1 matches 8 bases. This CDR3 has 15 amino acids. The trim removed 6 bases at V and 3 bases at J, leaving 8 bases unmatched. Germline V CDR1 and CDR2: MNHEY, SMNVEV (reference sequence). In nucleotides, the CDR3 is TGTGCCAGCAGCCGCCCAGGGGGCGGTACAGATACGCAGTATTTT. Its translation: CASSRPGGGTDTQYF.

This chain links TRBV12-3 or TRBV12-4 with TRBJ2-3, with TRBD2 identical over 12 bases. The J call may be incorrect, as the DNA end agrees better with TRBJ2-7. The CDR3 runs to 15 residues. The CDR3 protein is CASSFRTSGVNEQYF. The CDR3 nucleotides are TGTGCCAGCAGTTTTCGGACTAGCGGGGTTAATGAGCAGTACTTC.

This clonotype occurred a few times. The chain uses TRBV27 and TRBJ2-1; weak D call: TRBD2 (5 bases). Judging by the DNA end, TRBJ2-7 fits better; the J call may be wrong. Germline CDR1 is MNHEY and CDR2 is SMNVEV (reference sequence). This CDR3 is built from 14 residues. The CDR3 loop is CASSSKAVTYEQYF. CDR3 sequence (DNA): TGTGCCAGCAGTTCCAAAGCGGTAACCTACGAGCAGTACTTC.

This clonotype is classed as medium-sized. This may be a read error, as it is one base from a much larger clone. In DNA form, the CDR3 reads TGTGCCAGCAGTGATCGGGGGGCCAGCGTTAAGCAGTACTTC. This encodes CASSDRGASVKQYF. The chain links TRBV6-1 to TRBJ2-5; a possible D gene is TRBD2 (7 bases). The CDR3 is made up of 14 amino acids. The germline CDR1 and CDR2 sequences are MNHNS and SASEGT. V was clipped by 3 bases and J by 11 bases, with 19 bases between them.

In this sample, this clonotype is medium-sized. This CDR3 is CASSQNPGPQYF. The CDR3, as DNA: TGTGCCAGCAGCCAAAATCCGGGTCCCCAGTACTTC. This chain connects TRBV7-6 to TRBJ2-5; D not resolved. This CDR3 comprises 12 residues. From germline, CDR1 is SGHVS and CDR2 FNYEAQ. V was cut by 5 bases and J by 9 bases, with 13 bases left in between.

By sample fraction, this clonotype is medium-sized (0.01 to 0.1%). The rearrangement links TRBV7-6 to TRBJ2-1; D may match TRBD1 or TRBD2 (5 bases each). The J call may be wrong; the DNA end is better matched by TRBJ2-7. Germline-derived CDR1 and CDR2 are SGHVS and FNYEAQ. The CDR3 contains 14 residues. The CDR3 DNA is TGTGCCAGCACCCGGGGCAGGGACTCCTACGAGCAGTACTTC. This codes for CASTRGRDSYEQYF.

By proportion, this clonotype is medium-sized (0.01 to 0.1%). Written as DNA, the CDR3 is TGTGCCAGCAGTCCCTGGCAGGGCCCCTACGAGCAGTACTTC. Residues: CASSPWQGPYEQYF. This chain connects TRBV6-1 to TRBJ2-7; maybe TRBD1 (5 bases). Germline values: CDR1 MNHNS, CDR2 SASEGT. The CDR3 sequence is 14 residues long. The ends were cut back, 5 bases at V and 2 bases at J, with 13 bases in the middle.

The sample holds many counts of this clonotype. A much larger clone lies one base from this, so it may be a read error. V gene TRBV6-1 combines with J gene TRBJ2-1, with 12 bases lining up with TRBD2. The end of the DNA is better explained by TRBJ2-7, so the J call may be wrong. The CDR3 totals 15 residues. CDR1 is MNHNS, CDR2 SASEGT, per germline. The CDR3 sequence is CASSGLAGAYNEQYF. In nucleotides, the CDR3 is TGTGCCAGCAGTGGACTAGCGGGAGCCTACAATGAGCAGTACTTC.

The CDR3 is CASSDRGSSYEQYF. CDR3 in DNA: TGTGCCAGCAGCGACCGGGGAAGCTCCTACGAGCAGTACTTC. The J gene is TRBJ2-7, the V gene TRBV6-1; tentatively, D is TRBD2 (5 bases). The CDR3 totals 14 residues. Germline V CDR1 and CDR2: MNHNS, SASEGT. Trimming removed 6 bases at V and 0 bases at J, with 12 bases between.

By share of the sample, this clonotype is medium-sized (0.01 to 0.1%). The V and J genes are TRBV27 and TRBJ2-1, with 10 bases identical to TRBD1. This CDR3 has 15 residues. The ends lost 7 bases at V and 5 bases at J; junction bases unmatched: 8. Per the germline V gene, CDR1 is MNHEY and CDR2 is SMNVEV (reference sequence). The CDR3 reads CASNPGTGVHNEQFF. CDR3 nucleotide sequence: TGTGCCAGCAATCCCGGGACAGGGGTTCACAATGAGCAGTTCTTC.

In its sample, this clonotype was seen many times. The chain recombines TRBV7-2 with TRBJ2-1, with a tentative D call TRBD2 (6 bases). The CDR3 is 17 residues long. Germline V gene lookup returns CDR1 SGHTA and CDR2 FQGNSA. With 4 bases removed from V and 0 bases from J, the gap between germline ends came to 16 bases. CDR3 in DNA: TGTGCCAGCAGCTCAAAACGGACTATCCGCTCCTACAATGAGCAGTTCTTC. It is translated as CASSSKRTIRSYNEQFF.

The chain joins TRBV3-1 to TRBJ2-1; the match to TRBD2 covers 9 bases. There are 18 residues in the CDR3. J gave up 7 bases and V 3 bases, and 16 bases lay outside the gene matches. Germline V CDR1 and CDR2: LGHDT, YNNKEL (reference sequence). The DNA of the CDR3 is TGTGCCAGCAGCCACCGGGGGCCGCGGGAGGGCCTTGAGAATGAGCAGTTCTTC. It yields the protein CASSHRGPREGLENEQFF.

This clonotype qualifies as large. The chain employs TRBV14 and TRBJ2-1, with 14 bases lining up with TRBD2. The CDR3 has 18 residues. CDR1 is SGHDN, CDR2 FVKESK, per germline. Trimming took 1 base from V and 9 from J; bases not matched to a gene: 11. As DNA, the CDR3 is TGTGCCAGCAGCCAAGGCCCGACTAGCGGGAGGGCCTGGGGTGAGCAGTTCTTC. Translated, it gives CASSQGPTSGRAWGEQFF.